This T cell receptor (beta chain) is drawn from a study of memory CD8 T cells in hepatitis C reinfection. Noted time point: pre-reinfection, 55 to 20 weeks before reinfection detection. The sorted cells went straight to TCR sequencing with no prior in vitro expansion. Here immunoSEQ multiplex PCR was the method, and the copy in TCRdb shows in-frame clones only, minus some. The sample lists approximately 50,000 clones, roughly nine tenths occurring once. The source is a man younger than 35 with hepatitis C virus infection. Input material: naive CD8+ T cells sorted from blood.

The CDR3 spells CASSLSGTYEQYF. The DNA of the CDR3 is TGTGCCAGCAGCTTGTCAGGAACCTACGAGCAGTACTTC. The V call is TRBV5-4, the J call TRBJ2-7; D unresolved. The V gene lost 1 base and the J gene lost 2 bases, with 7 bases spanning the gap. CDR1 is SGHNT, CDR2 YYREEE, per germline (reference sequence). The CDR3 runs 13 residues.